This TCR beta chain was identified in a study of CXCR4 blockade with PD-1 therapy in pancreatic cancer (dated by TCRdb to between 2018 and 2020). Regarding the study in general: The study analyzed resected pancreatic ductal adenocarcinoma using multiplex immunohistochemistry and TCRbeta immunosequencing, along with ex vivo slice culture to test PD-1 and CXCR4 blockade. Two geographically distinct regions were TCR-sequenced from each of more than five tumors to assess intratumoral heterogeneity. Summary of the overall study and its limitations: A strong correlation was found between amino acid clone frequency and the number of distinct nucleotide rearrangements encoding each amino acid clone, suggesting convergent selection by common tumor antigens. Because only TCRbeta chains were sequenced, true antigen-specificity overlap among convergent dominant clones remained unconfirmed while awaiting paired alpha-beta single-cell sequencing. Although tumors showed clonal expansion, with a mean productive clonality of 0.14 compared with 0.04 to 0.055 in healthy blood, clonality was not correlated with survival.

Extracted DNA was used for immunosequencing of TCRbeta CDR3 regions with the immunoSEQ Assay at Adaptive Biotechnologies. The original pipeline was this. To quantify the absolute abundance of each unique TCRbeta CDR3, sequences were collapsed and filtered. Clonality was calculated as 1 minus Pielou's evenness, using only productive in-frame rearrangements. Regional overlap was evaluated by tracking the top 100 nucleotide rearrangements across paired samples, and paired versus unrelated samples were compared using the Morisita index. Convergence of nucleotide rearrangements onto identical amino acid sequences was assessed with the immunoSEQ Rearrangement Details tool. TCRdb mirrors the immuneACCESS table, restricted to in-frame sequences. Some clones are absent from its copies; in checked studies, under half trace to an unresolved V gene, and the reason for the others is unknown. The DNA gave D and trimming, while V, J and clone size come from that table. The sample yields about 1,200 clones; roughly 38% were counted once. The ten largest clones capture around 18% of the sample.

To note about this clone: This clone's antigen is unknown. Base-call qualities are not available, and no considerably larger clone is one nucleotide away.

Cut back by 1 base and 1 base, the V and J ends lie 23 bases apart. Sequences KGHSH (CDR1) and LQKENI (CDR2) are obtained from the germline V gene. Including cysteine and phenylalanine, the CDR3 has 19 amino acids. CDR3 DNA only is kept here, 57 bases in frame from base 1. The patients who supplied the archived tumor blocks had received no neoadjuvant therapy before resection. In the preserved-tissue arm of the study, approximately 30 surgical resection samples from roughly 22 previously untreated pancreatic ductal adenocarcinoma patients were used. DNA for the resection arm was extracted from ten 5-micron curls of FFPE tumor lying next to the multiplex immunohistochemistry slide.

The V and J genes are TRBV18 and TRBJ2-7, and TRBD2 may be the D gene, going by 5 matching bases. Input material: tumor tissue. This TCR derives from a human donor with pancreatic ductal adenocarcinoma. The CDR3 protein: CASSPLTAGNGILSYEQYF. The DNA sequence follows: TGTGCCAGCTCACCACTAACGGCCGGGAACGGGATTTTATCCTACGAGCAGTACTTC.